These 17 T cell receptor beta chains share one sample of origin, sequenced in a study of beta chain features in type 1 diabetes. Reverse transcription of all isolated RNA meant that expressed TCRB transcripts were sequenced. Clones were sequenced by immunoSEQ multiplex PCR, and TCRdb holds only the in-frame ones, with some missing. This table holds around 160,000 clones, approximately 52% found once. Source material: Tregs from blood. The origin of the receptors is a man in his late teens or twenties in good health.

This clone was counted between two and nine times. The V gene is TRBV7-2, the J gene TRBJ2-7; weak D call: TRBD2 (5 bases). The CDR3 runs 15 residues. Trimming shortened V by 4 bases and J by 5 bases, and 18 bases separated the two germline ends. CDR1 is SGHTA and CDR2 is FQGNSA in the germline V gene. The CDR3 nucleotides read TGTGCCAGCAGCTACCCCTCGGGGTTGAAGAACGAGCAGTACTTC. It specifies CASSYPSGLKNEQYF.

The rearrangement links TRBV6-6 to TRBJ2-2, with a weak D call TRBD2 (5 bases). The germline CDR1 and CDR2 sequences are MNHNY and SVGAGI (reference sequence). Trimming pared 0 bases from V and 13 bases from J, leaving 9 bases between. The CDR3 has 12 residues. DNA for the CDR3: TGTGCCAGCAGTTACTCGGTTCGGGGGCTGTTTTTT. Translation: CASSYSVRGLFF.

V gene TRBV28 combines with J gene TRBJ1-1, with D possibly TRBD1 on 5 matching bases. Germline V gene data show CDR1 as MDHEN and CDR2 as SYDVKM. This CDR3 contains 12 residues. V lost 4 bases, J lost 11 bases, and 14 bases lay in between. CDR3: CASSWGGVGAFF. The CDR3 DNA follows: TGTGCCAGCAGTTGGGGGGGGGTTGGGGCTTTCTTT.

The chain recombines TRBV30 with TRBJ1-1, with 9 positions matching TRBD1. This CDR3 region has 12 residues. Trimming took 2 bases from V and 11 from J; bases not matched to a gene: 6. The germline V gene encodes CDR1 GTSNPN and CDR2 SVGIG (reference sequence). CDR3 amino acids: CAWSRWTGDAFF. The CDR3 DNA follows: TGTGCCTGGAGTAGGTGGACAGGGGATGCTTTCTTT.

This chain connects TRBV4-2 to TRBJ1-1; the D is unclear. Trimming took 4 bases from V and 5 from J, leaving 5 bases between them. CDR3 length: 11 residues. Per germline, CDR1 LGHNA and CDR2 YNFKEQ. This chain's CDR3 is CASSLETEAFF. The CDR3 coding sequence is TGTGCCAGCAGCCTTGAGACTGAAGCTTTCTTT.

The chain links TRBV5-8 to TRBJ1-2; TRBD1 matches 8 bases. The ends lost 3 bases at V and 4 bases at J; junction bases unmatched: 2. CDR1 SGHTS and CDR2 YDEGEE come from the germline V gene. The CDR3 has 13 residues. This CDR3 reads CASSWDRFYGYTF. In nucleotides, the CDR3 is TGTGCCAGCAGCTGGGACAGGTTCTATGGCTACACCTTC.

The chain is built from TRBV28 and TRBJ1-6, with a tentative D call TRBD1 (6 bases). V lost 6 bases, J lost 11 bases, and 17 bases lay in between. This CDR3 spans 14 amino acids. CDR1 and CDR2 (germline): MDHEN, SYDVKM. DNA for the CDR3: TGTGCCAGCAGAGCGGCACAGACAGGAGCACCCCTCCACTTT. It translates to CASRAAQTGAPLHF.

The J gene is TRBJ2-2, the V gene TRBV29-1, with D uncertain. The CDR3 runs 13 residues. Germline V gene sequence: CDR1 SQVTM, CDR2 ANQGSEA. V was pared by 7 bases and J by 2 bases, with 11 bases between. The CDR3 loop is CSADDINTGELFF. The CDR3 coding sequence is TGCAGCGCAGACGACATCAACACCGGGGAGCTGTTTTTT.

This clone was counted once. The CDR3 DNA reads TGTGCCACCAGCAGAGATACGGGGGGGCCAGATGAGCAGTTCTTC. It is translated as CATSRDTGGPDEQFF. V usage is TRBV15 and J usage is TRBJ2-1, with TRBD2 matching 8 bases. The length of the CDR3 is 15 residues. V lost 0 bases, J lost 8 bases, and 6 bases stayed unmatched. Germline-derived CDR1 and CDR2 are LNHNV and YYDKDF (reference sequence).

V gene TRBV6-5 combines with J gene TRBJ2-1, with 8 bases fitting TRBD2. The CDR3 consists of 15 residues. V gave up 5 bases and J gave up 2 bases; unmatched junction bases: 5. Per the germline V gene, CDR1 is MNHEY and CDR2 is SVGAGI. The CDR3 loop is CASSPAGGPYNEQFF. The CDR3 coding sequence is TGTGCCAGCAGTCCCGCGGGGGGCCCCTACAATGAGCAGTTCTTC.

The table lists this clone with a few counts. The gene calls are TRBV29-1 and TRBJ2-3; a possible D gene is TRBD2 (5 bases). This CDR3 has 13 amino acids. The V gene lost 6 bases and the J gene lost 2 bases, with 12 bases spanning the gap. Germline V lookup: CDR1 SQVTM, CDR2 ANQGSEA. CDR3 amino acids: CSVRLYLTDTQYF. CDR3 DNA sequence: TGCAGCGTCCGACTATATCTCACAGATACGCAGTATTTT.

This chain connects TRBV6-5 to TRBJ1-1; D is undetermined. The CDR3 is 15 residues long. V dropped 0 bases and J dropped 5 bases, with 13 bases sitting between them. Germline V gene data show CDR1 as MNHEY and CDR2 as SVGAGI. The CDR3 nucleotides read TGTGCCAGCAGTTACTCCGGGGATGGTAGGACTGAAGCTTTCTTT. It is translated as CASSYSGDGRTEAFF.

The J gene is TRBJ2-3, the V gene TRBV4-3, with D uncertain. The CDR3 is 17 amino acids. Trimming removed 0 bases at V and 0 bases at J, with 13 bases between. In germline, CDR1 is LGHNA, CDR2 YSLEER. CDR3 nucleotides: TGCGCCAGCAGCCAAGATCGAGGTATATCTAGCACAGATACGCAGTATTTT. Translated, it gives CASSQDRGISSTDTQYF.

The chain links TRBV5-1 to TRBJ1-1; maybe TRBD1 (6 bases). The CDR3 loop spans 15 amino acids. Germline lookup yields CDR1 SGHRS and CDR2 YFSETQ. The V end was cut by 3 bases, the J end by 1 base, with 13 bases between. Here the CDR3 DNA reads TGCGCCAGCAGCTCCGGGGGGGCGTGGAACACTGAAGCTTTCTTT. Its protein is CASSSGGAWNTEAFF.

The V call is TRBV6-5, the J call TRBJ1-5; the D gene is possibly TRBD1 (6 bases). CDR1 and CDR2 (germline): MNHEY, SVGAGI. Deletions cut 5 bases from V and 6 bases from J, with 14 bases between. The CDR3 runs 14 residues. CDR3 bases: TGTGCCAGCAGTCGAGGGGGTTCGGCTCAGCCCCAGCATTTT. Protein product: CASSRGGSAQPQHF.

This clone was detected only a few times. The chain carries TRBV10-3 and TRBJ1-1; no clear D. This CDR3 is 14 amino acids long. V was clipped by 0 bases and J by 7 bases, with 12 bases between them. Germline assignment: CDR1 ENHRY and CDR2 SYGVKD. As DNA, the CDR3 is TGTGCCATCAGTGAGTCAAGAGGGATCAGTGAAGCTTTCTTT. Protein sequence: CAISESRGISEAFF.

The V call is TRBV7-9, the J call TRBJ1-3; D is uncertain. Per the germline V gene, CDR1 is SEHNR and CDR2 is FQNEAQ (reference sequence). Trimming took off 2 bases at V and 0 bases at J, with 5 bases between the two ends. This CDR3 is 14 amino acids long. The CDR3 spells CASSLYSSGNTIYF. CDR3 bases: TGTGCCAGCAGCTTATATAGCTCTGGAAACACCATATATTTT.